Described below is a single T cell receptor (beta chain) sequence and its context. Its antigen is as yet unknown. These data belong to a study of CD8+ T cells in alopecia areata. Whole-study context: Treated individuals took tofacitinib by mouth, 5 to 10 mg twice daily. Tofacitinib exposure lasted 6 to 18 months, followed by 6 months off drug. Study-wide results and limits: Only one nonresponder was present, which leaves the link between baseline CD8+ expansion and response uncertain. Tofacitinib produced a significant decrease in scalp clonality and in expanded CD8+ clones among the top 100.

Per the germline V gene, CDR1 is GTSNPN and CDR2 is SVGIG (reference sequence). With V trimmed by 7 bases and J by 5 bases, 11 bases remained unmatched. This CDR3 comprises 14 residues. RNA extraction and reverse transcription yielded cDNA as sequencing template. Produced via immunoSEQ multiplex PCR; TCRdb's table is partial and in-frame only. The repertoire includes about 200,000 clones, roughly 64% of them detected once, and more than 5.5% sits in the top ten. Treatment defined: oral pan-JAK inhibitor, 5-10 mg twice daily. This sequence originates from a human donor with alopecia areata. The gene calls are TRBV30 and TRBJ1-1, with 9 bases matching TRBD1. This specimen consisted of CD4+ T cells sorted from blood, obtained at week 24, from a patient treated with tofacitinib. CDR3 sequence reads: CASHTGGGETEAFF. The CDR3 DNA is TGTGCCTCTCATACAGGGGGCGGCGAGACTGAAGCTTTCTTT.